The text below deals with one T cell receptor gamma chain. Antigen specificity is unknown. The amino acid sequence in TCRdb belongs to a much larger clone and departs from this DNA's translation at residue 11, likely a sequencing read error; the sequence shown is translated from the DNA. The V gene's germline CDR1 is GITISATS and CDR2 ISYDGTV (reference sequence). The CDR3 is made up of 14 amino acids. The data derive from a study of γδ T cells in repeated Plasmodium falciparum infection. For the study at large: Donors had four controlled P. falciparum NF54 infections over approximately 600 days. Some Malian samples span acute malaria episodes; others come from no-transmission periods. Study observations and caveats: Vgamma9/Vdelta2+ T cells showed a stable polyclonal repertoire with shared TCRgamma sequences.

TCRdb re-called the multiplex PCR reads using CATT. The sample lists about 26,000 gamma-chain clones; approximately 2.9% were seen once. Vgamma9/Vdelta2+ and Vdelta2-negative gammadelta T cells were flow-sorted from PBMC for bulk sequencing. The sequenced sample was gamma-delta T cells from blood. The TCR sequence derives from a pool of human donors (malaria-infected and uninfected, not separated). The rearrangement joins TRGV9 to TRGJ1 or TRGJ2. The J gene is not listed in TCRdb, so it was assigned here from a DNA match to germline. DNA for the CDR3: TGTGCCTTGTGGGAGGCAAGAGATTATTATGAGAAACTCTTT. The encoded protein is CALWEARDYYEKLF.